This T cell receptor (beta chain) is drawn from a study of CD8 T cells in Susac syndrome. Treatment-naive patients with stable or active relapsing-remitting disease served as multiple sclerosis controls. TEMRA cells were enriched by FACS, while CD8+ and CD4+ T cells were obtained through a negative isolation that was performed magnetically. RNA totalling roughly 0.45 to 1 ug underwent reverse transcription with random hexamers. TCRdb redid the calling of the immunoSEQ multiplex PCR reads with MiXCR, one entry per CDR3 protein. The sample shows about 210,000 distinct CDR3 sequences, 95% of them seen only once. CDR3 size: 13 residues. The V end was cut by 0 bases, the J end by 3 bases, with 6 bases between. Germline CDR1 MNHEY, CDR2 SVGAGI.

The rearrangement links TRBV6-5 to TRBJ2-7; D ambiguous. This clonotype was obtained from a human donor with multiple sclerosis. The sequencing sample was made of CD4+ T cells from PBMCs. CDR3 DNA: TGTGCCAGCAGTTACTCTGGGGTCTACGAGCAGTACTTC. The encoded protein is CASSYSGVYEQYF.